Listed below are T cell receptor beta chains from one sample, sequenced in a study of cytomegalovirus exposure and HLA in healthy donors. Repertoires were generated with immunoSEQ multiplex PCR, while TCRdb's copy carries only in-frame clones and drops some. The sample includes approximately 100,000 clones, 75% to 85% of them seen just once. The sequenced material came from PBMCs. These receptors originate from a woman between 45 and 65 years old in good health and CMV-seropositive. Both conserved end residues are part of each CDR3. Fields, in order: V gene, clone size, J gene, D gene, CDR3 DNA, CDR3 protein. The D gene is left open where the match is weak. Clone sizes are given selectively: once, few, many, or a class where the clone is expanded.

TRBV5-1,.,TRBJ2-3,TRBD1,TGCGCCAGCAGCCACCCCGGACAGGGGACAGATACGCAGTATTTT,CASSHPGQGTDTQYF
TRBV4-1,.,TRBJ2-1,TRBD2,TGCGCCAGCAGCCCTTATAGCGGGAGTTCCTACAATGAGCAGTTCTTC,CASSPYSGSSYNEQFF
TRBV6-6,few,TRBJ1-1,.,TGTGCCAGCTCAAAAGCGTACAGGGATCGTGAAGCTTTCTTT,CASSKAYRDREAFF
TRBV11-2,.,TRBJ1-1,.,TGTGCCAGCAGCTTACTGGGGGGGTTAACTGAAGCTTTCTTT,CASSLLGGLTEAFF
TRBV27,.,TRBJ2-2,.,TGTGCCACCATAGACCGTCCAGGATTCACCGGGGAGCTGTTTTTT,CATIDRPGFTGELFF
TRBV29-1,once,TRBJ1-1,.,TGCAGCGGGCGGGACACTGAAGCTTTCTTT,CSGRDTEAFF
TRBV18,few,TRBJ1-5,.,TGTGCCAGCTCACCCCCGTCGGGTAGTCAGCCCCAGCATTTT,CASSPPSGSQPQHF
TRBV5-8,.,TRBJ2-1,TRBD2,TGTGCTCAGACTAGCGGGAGGGTAGGCTACAATGAGCAGTTCTTC,CAQTSGRVGYNEQFF
TRBV9,.,TRBJ2-3,.,TGTGCCAGCAGCGACCGGGGTCTATTTGGAGATACGCAGTATTTT,CASSDRGLFGDTQYF
TRBV5-6,.,TRBJ2-7,TRBD1,TGTGCCAGCACGCGGACAGGGGGTTCCTACGAGCAGTACTTC,CASTRTGGSYEQYF
TRBV19,.,TRBJ1-3,.,TGTGCCAGTAGTTCCGAGGGTAACACCATATATTTT,CASSSEGNTIYF
TRBV15,.,TRBJ2-2,TRBD2,TGTGCCACCAGCACTCGGGGGGACGGGGAGCTGTTTTTT,CATSTRGDGELFF
TRBV5-1,.,TRBJ2-3,TRBD2,TGCGCCAGCAGCCCTACGGGGGGAAACACAGATACGCAGTATTTT,CASSPTGGNTDTQYF
TRBV5-8,.,TRBJ2-3,TRBD2,TGTGCCAGCAGCTTGAACGGGAGGTGGGCAGATACGCAGTATTTT,CASSLNGRWADTQYF
TRBV28,.,TRBJ2-1,TRBD2,TGTGCCAGCAGTTTATGGGGCCGGACTAGCGCCACCTACAATGAGCAGTTCTTC,CASSLWGRTSATYNEQFF
TRBV6-1,.,TRBJ2-2,TRBD2,TGTGCCAGCAGCCCCTTGCGGGGGGACACCGGGGAGCTGTTTTTT,CASSPLRGDTGELFF
TRBV5-6,.,TRBJ2-7,TRBD1,TGTGCCAGCAGCTTGGGGCAGGGGGTATTCGAGCAGTACTTC,CASSLGQGVFEQYF
TRBV2,.,TRBJ2-3,.,TGTGCCAGCAGCGACGAGGAGGGAAGACCTACGCAGTATTTT,CASSDEEGRPTQYF
TRBV9,.,TRBJ2-1,TRBD2,TGTGCCAGCAGCCCCCGGACTAGCCTGGGGAATGAGCAGTTCTTC,CASSPRTSLGNEQFF
TRBV5-6,.,TRBJ1-3,.,TGTGCCAGCAGCTTGAGAGACTTCTCTGGAAACACCATATATTTT,CASSLRDFSGNTIYF
TRBV9,.,TRBJ2-1,TRBD2,TGTGCCAGCGAAGGGAGCGGGAGTGACAATGAGCAGTTCTTC,CASEGSGSDNEQFF
TRBV10-3,.,TRBJ2-5,.,TGTGCCATCAGTGCTACAGGGCAAGAGACCCAGTACTTC,CAISATGQETQYF
TRBV9,.,TRBJ2-2,.,TGTGCCAGCAGCGTAGGAGGGGGCACCGGGGAGCTGTTTTTT,CASSVGGGTGELFF
TRBV5-5,.,TRBJ2-7,TRBD2,TGTGCCAGCAGCTTGGCGGGTTCGACCAGCGGGGTCTCCTACGAGCAGTACTTC,CASSLAGSTSGVSYEQYF
TRBV6-1,.,TRBJ1-3,.,TGTGCCAGCAGTGAGGCAGGGTTTAGAAACACCATATATTTT,CASSEAGFRNTIYF
TRBV9,.,TRBJ2-2,TRBD2,TGTGCCAGCAGCGCCCTAGCGGCGAACACCGGGGAGCTGTTTTTT,CASSALAANTGELFF
TRBV7-9,few,TRBJ2-1,.,TGTTCCAGCAGCTTAAACGAGCTCAATGAGCAGTTCTTC,CSSSLNELNEQFF
TRBV19,.,TRBJ1-1,.,TGTGCCAGTAAGGGACAGAACACTGAAGCTTTCTTT,CASKGQNTEAFF
TRBV27,once,TRBJ1-5,TRBD1,TGTGCCAGCAGTTTATCCCCTACCGGGACAGGGTACCAGCCCCAGCATTTT,CASSLSPTGTGYQPQHF
TRBV4-1,once,TRBJ2-2,.,TGCGCCAGCAGCACCCGACAGGCCGGGGAGCTGTTTTTT,CASSTRQAGELFF
TRBV5-5,.,TRBJ2-6,TRBD2,TGTGCCAGCAGCTCGATAGCGGGCCCGCAGGGTACTGGGGCCAACGTCCTGACTTTC,CASSSIAGPQGTGANVLTF
TRBV6-5,.,TRBJ2-7,TRBD2,TGTGCCAGCAGTTACCCACTAGCGGGAGGGACCTACGAGCAGTACTTC,CASSYPLAGGTYEQYF